This TCR beta chain was captured in a study of blood T cell repertoires in COVID-19. Study background: The samples span acute and convalescent COVID-19 from the United States, Italy and Spain.

Assay: immunoSEQ multiplex PCR; the TCRdb copy retains only in-frame clones and omits some. The sample comprises about 350,000 clones, 88% of which are singletons, and about 7% rests with the top ten. The germline gives CDR1 SGHTA, CDR2 FQGNSA. The CDR3 runs 13 residues. Trimming stripped 2 bases from V and 3 bases from J, with 7 bases between. Sequenced sample: peripheral blood. The chain links TRBV7-2 to TRBJ1-2; D remains ambiguous. This TCR was recovered from a woman in her 70s with COVID-19, enrolled during active disease. CDR3 loop: CASSLRRDYGYTF. As DNA, the CDR3 is TGTGCCAGCAGCTTACGGAGAGACTATGGCTACACCTTC.